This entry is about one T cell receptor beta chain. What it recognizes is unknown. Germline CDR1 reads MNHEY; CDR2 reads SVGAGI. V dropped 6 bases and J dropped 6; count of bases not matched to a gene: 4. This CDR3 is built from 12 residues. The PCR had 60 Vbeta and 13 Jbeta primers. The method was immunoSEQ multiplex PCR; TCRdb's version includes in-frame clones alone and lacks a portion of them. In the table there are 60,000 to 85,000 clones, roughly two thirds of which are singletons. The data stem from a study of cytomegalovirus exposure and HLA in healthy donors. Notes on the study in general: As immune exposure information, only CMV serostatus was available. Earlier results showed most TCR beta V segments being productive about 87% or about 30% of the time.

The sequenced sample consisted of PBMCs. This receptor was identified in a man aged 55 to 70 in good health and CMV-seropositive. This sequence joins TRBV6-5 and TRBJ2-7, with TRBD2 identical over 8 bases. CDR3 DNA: TGTGCCAGCAGAGAACGGGAGGGCGAGCAGTACTTC. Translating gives CASREREGEQYF.